This T cell receptor beta chain was captured in a study of blood T cells in healthy people across ages. Through a sample-barcoded 5' primer and a J-beta primer mix, a second PCR was run for roughly 7 to 12 cycles. TCRdb ran MiXCR on the 5' RACE reads and lists one entry per CDR3 protein. The repertoire holds roughly 700,000 distinct CDR3 sequences, with 49% as singletons. Source material: blood. The receptor was derived from a woman aged 60-70 years in good health.

The chain's CDR3 is CASSFERGAYEQYF. CDR3 sequence (DNA): TGTGCCAGCAGTTTCGAGAGGGGGGCCTACGAGCAGTACTTC. The rearrangement uses TRBV6-1 and TRBJ2-7; D is tentatively TRBD1 or TRBD2 (6 bases each). This CDR3 comprises 14 residues. The V end was cut by 5 bases, the J end by 2 bases, with 13 bases between. Per germline, CDR1 MNHNS and CDR2 SASEGT.